This T cell receptor beta chain derives from a study of OX40 agonist ivuxolimab in advanced cancers. Whole-study context: Patients in the trial were receiving intravenous ivuxolimab every 2 weeks, at doses of 0.01 to 10 mg/kg. Partial responses occurred in three patients (one hepatocellular carcinoma, two cutaneous melanoma). Earlier treatment with anti-PD-1, anti-PD-L1 or anti-CTLA-4 was permitted, and roughly 40% had received some.

The data were produced by immunoSEQ multiplex PCR, yet TCRdb's version contains in-frame clones alone and is incomplete. The table lists some 40,000 clones, around four fifths of them singletons. The germline gives CDR1 PRHDT, CDR2 FYEKMQ (reference sequence). The J segment lost 4 bases and the V segment lost 5 bases, leaving 7 bases of the junction unmatched. CDR3 length: 15 amino acids. The receptor was isolated from an adult with an advanced solid tumor such as melanoma, head and neck, liver or kidney cancer. The specimen was CD4+ or CD8+ T cells sorted from blood, collected in a trial of the OX40 agonist ivuxolimab. The gene calls are TRBV13 and TRBJ2-7; TRBD1 agrees at 11 bases. As DNA, the CDR3 is TGTGCCAGCAGCACACTAGGACAGGGGGCATACGAGCAGTACTTC. Protein product: CASSTLGQGAYEQYF.